These T cell receptor beta chains were read from a single sample in a study of blood T cell repertoires in COVID-19. Sequenced by immunoSEQ multiplex PCR; TCRdb stores in-frame clones only, minus some. The table shows roughly 300,000 clones, with over 75% occurring only once. Material: peripheral blood. These TCRs come from a young man with active or convalescent COVID-19. Both conserved end residues are part of each CDR3. Each record gives: V gene, J gene, clone size, D gene, CDR3 DNA, CDR3 protein. The D gene is left open where the match is weak. Not every row has a clone size; where given, it reads once, few, many or a size class.

>TRBV5-1|TRBJ1-5|.|.
TGCGCCAGCAGCTTGGAAAGGGGTCAGCCCCAGCATTTT
CASSLERGQPQHF
>TRBV6-5|TRBJ1-1|.|TRBD1
TGTGCCAGCAGTTACTCCGCAGGGGGCCGGAACACTGAAGCTTTCTTT
CASSYSAGGRNTEAFF
>TRBV5-1|TRBJ2-2|.|TRBD2
TGCGCCAGCAGCTTGGCAGTGGCTAGCGGGGCGAACGCCGGGGAGCTGTTTTTT
CASSLAVASGANAGELFF
>TRBV29-1|TRBJ2-2|.|.
TGCAGCGTTGGGCTGGAGTCCGGGGAGCTGTTTTTT
CSVGLESGELFF
>TRBV6-5|TRBJ1-1|.|.
TGTGCCACACTAAACAGGGAGTACACTGAAGCTTTCTTT
CATLNREYTEAFF
>TRBV5-8|TRBJ2-7|.|TRBD1
TGTGCCAGCAGCTTGGAGACAGGGCTCTACGAGCAGTACTTC
CASSLETGLYEQYF
>TRBV19|TRBJ1-5|few|.
TGTGCCAGTAGTCAGGGGACCAATCAGCCCCAGCATTTT
CASSQGTNQPQHF
>TRBV11-2|TRBJ1-2|.|TRBD1
TGTGCCAGCAGCCGCCGGACAGGAGTCTATGGCTACACCTTC
CASSRRTGVYGYTF
>TRBV6-5|TRBJ2-3|few|TRBD2
TGTGCCAGCAGTTATAGCGGGGGGGGCACAGATACGCAGTATTTT
CASSYSGGGTDTQYF
>TRBV3-1/TRBV3-2|TRBJ1-2|.|.
TGTGCCAGCAGCCAAGTTCCGGGTCTAATGTCCTATGGCTACACCTTC
CASSQVPGLMSYGYTF
>TRBV5-4|TRBJ1-2|.|.
TGTGCCAGCAGCCTGCAACAGGGATCGGGTGGCTACACCTTC
CASSLQQGSGGYTF
>TRBV19|TRBJ2-5|once|TRBD2
TGTGCCAGTAAAGTACGGGAGGGGGGGAGCGAGACCCAGTACTTC
CASKVREGGSETQYF
>TRBV27|TRBJ1-4|few|.
TGTGCCACCAGGGCGCGGGGCACTAATGAAAAACTGTTTTTT
CATRARGTNEKLFF
>TRBV3-1/TRBV3-2|TRBJ1-6|.|.
TGTGCCAGCAGCCAAGATCCCACTATTAATTCACCCCTCCACTTT
CASSQDPTINSPLHF
>TRBV20-1|TRBJ1-1|.|.
TGCAGTGCTAGTTCCGGGAGGAACACTGAAGCTTTCTTT
CSASSGRNTEAFF
>TRBV2|TRBJ2-1|few|TRBD2
TGTGCCAGCAGTCCACTAGCGGGGGGGCCGGGTGAGCAGTTCTTC
CASSPLAGGPGEQFF
>TRBV19|TRBJ2-1|few|.
TGTGCCAGTAGTATAATCTTTTCCTCCTACAATGAGCAGTTCTTC
CASSIIFSSYNEQFF
>TRBV7-9|TRBJ1-1|.|.
TGTGCCAGCAGCCTGGCTGGGGCGAACACTGAAGCTTTCTTT
CASSLAGANTEAFF
>TRBV3-1/TRBV3-2|TRBJ2-4|.|TRBD1
TGTGCCAGCAGCCAAGAGTGGACAGGGCGCGACATTCAGTACTTC
CASSQEWTGRDIQYF
>TRBV3-1/TRBV3-2|TRBJ1-5|.|TRBD1
TGTGCCAGCAGCCACTCCGACAGGGGGTTTCAGCCCCAGCATTTT
CASSHSDRGFQPQHF
>TRBV27|TRBJ1-6|.|.
TGTGCCAGCAGGTATGGCGGGAATTCACCCCTCCACTTT
CASRYGGNSPLHF
>TRBV19|TRBJ2-5|.|TRBD1
TGTGCCAGTAGTGTGACAGGGGTATCAGAGACCCAGTACTTC
CASSVTGVSETQYF
>TRBV23-1|TRBJ1-1|.|.
TGCGCCAGCAGTCAGGGCGGGCGTAGAGGACGCGAAGCTTTCTTT
CASSQGGRRGREAFF
>TRBV5-6|TRBJ1-4|.|TRBD1
TGTGCCAGCAGCTATGACAGGGGGCAAGTATATGAAAAACTGTTTTTT
CASSYDRGQVYEKLFF
>TRBV29-1|TRBJ2-5|few|.
TGCAGCGCGCTTCGGCAAGAGACCCAGTACTTC
CSALRQETQYF
>TRBV6-2/TRBV6-3|TRBJ1-3|.|TRBD1
TGTGCCAGCAGCTGGACAGGGAACTCTGGAAACACCATATATTTT
CASSWTGNSGNTIYF
>TRBV5-1|TRBJ1-1|.|.
TGCGCCAGCAGCTATACAGGGTCCTTGGGAACTGAAGCTTTCTTT
CASSYTGSLGTEAFF
>TRBV19|TRBJ1-1|.|TRBD1
TGTGCCAGTACCCCTGGGAGGACAGGGGGCACTGAAGCTTTCTTT
CASTPGRTGGTEAFF
>TRBV3-1/TRBV3-2|TRBJ1-6|.|.
TGTGCCAGCAGGACCAGGGTTAATTCACCCCTCCACTTT
CASRTRVNSPLHF
>TRBV6-6|TRBJ2-2|.|.
TGTGCCAGCAGTTACCCCGCTACGTTGACCGGGGAGCTGTTTTTT
CASSYPATLTGELFF
>TRBV18|TRBJ1-1|.|.
TGTGCCAGCTCACTTGGACAGACTACTGAAGCTTTCTTT
CASSLGQTTEAFF
>TRBV2|TRBJ2-1|.|TRBD2
TGTGCCAGCAGGATAACCAGCGGGGAAGAGCAGTTCTTC
CASRITSGEEQFF
>TRBV5-1|TRBJ2-1|.|TRBD1
TGCGCCAGCAGCCGGGGACAGGGTCAAAATGAGCAGTTCTTC
CASSRGQGQNEQFF
>TRBV10-1|TRBJ1-1|.|TRBD1
TGCGCCAGCAGTGACGGAGGGGGCGAAGCTTTCTTT
CASSDGGGEAFF
>TRBV5-1|TRBJ2-3|.|TRBD1
TGCGCCAGCTCCTCCGGACAGGGATATACGCAGTATTTT
CASSSGQGYTQYF
>TRBV9|TRBJ2-1|.|TRBD1
TGTGCCAGCAGCGTGGGACAGACACTATTTTTGTCCTACAATGAGCAGTTCTTC
CASSVGQTLFLSYNEQFF
>TRBV11-2|TRBJ2-7|.|.
TGTGCCAGCAGCTTAGCTCAGGGACACTACGAGCAGTACTTC
CASSLAQGHYEQYF
>TRBV6-2/TRBV6-3|TRBJ1-6|.|.
TGTGCCAGCAGTACCCCGGAGGGTTGGGGCTCACCCCTCCACTTT
CASSTPEGWGSPLHF
>TRBV29-1|TRBJ2-5|.|TRBD1
TGCAGCGGGGGACAGGGAGGGGGCCAGTACTTC
CSGGQGGGQYF
>TRBV11-2|TRBJ2-7|.|TRBD1
TGTGCCAGCAGCTTAGGCAGGGGGCAAGGTTACGAGCAGTACTTC
CASSLGRGQGYEQYF
>TRBV10-3|TRBJ1-1|few|.
TGTGCCATCAGTGAGTCGGAGGGGTGGACTGAAGCTTTCTTT
CAISESEGWTEAFF
>TRBV24-1|TRBJ1-2|.|.
TGTGCCACCAGTGATTCTACCACTATCGGCTACACCTTC
CATSDSTTIGYTF
>TRBV14|TRBJ1-4|.|.
TGTGCCAGCAGCCCCGGGGAAAGATCTAATGAAAAACTGTTTTTT
CASSPGERSNEKLFF
>TRBV7-9|TRBJ2-3|.|.
TGTGCCAGCAGCTCACGGACTTCCCTGGATCCGCAGTATTTT
CASSSRTSLDPQYF
>TRBV4-1|TRBJ1-5|.|.
TGCGCCAGCAGCCAAGACAGTTATAGCAATCAGCCCCAGCATTTT
CASSQDSYSNQPQHF
>TRBV11-3|TRBJ2-1|.|.
TGTGCCAGCAGCTTAGAACGGGGGGAGCAGTTCTTC
CASSLERGEQFF
>TRBV4-1|TRBJ1-2|.|.
TGCGCCAGCACCTCATCGCGGGGAAACTATGGCTACACCTTC
CASTSSRGNYGYTF
>TRBV6-2/TRBV6-3|TRBJ1-1|.|TRBD1
TGTGCCAGCAGTCGGACAGGCTCTGGGTACACTGAAGCTTTCTTT
CASSRTGSGYTEAFF
>TRBV2|TRBJ2-5|.|TRBD2
TGTGCCAGCAGGCTAGCGGGGTTTCTAGAGACCCAGTACTTC
CASRLAGFLETQYF
>TRBV19|TRBJ2-7|.|.
TGTGCCAGTAGTATTAAGTACTCTGGAGGAGGGATCTCCTACGAGCAGTACTTC
CASSIKYSGGGISYEQYF
>TRBV19|TRBJ1-2|.|TRBD1
TGTGCCAGTAGCATAGCCGGGACAGGGACAAGCGGCTACACCTTC
CASSIAGTGTSGYTF
>TRBV27|TRBJ1-5|.|.
TGTGCCAGCAGCCGAGGAGCTCCTCCTCAGCCCCAGCATTTT
CASSRGAPPQPQHF
>TRBV19|TRBJ2-2|few|.
TGTGCCGGATATACAGGAACGAACACCGGGGAGCTGTTTTTT
CAGYTGTNTGELFF
>TRBV12-3/TRBV12-4|TRBJ1-3|.|.
TGTGCCAGCAGTTTTACCCCGAGCACCATATATTTT
CASSFTPSTIYF